Below, 6 T cell receptor beta chains from the same sample are listed, as sequenced in a study of blood T cell repertoires in COVID-19. Sequenced by immunoSEQ multiplex PCR; TCRdb stores in-frame clones only, minus some. Of some 320,000 clones listed, 85% are singletons. The sequencing sample was made of PBMCs or T cells enriched from blood (not recorded which). The receptors were sampled from a woman in her twenties or thirties who had been exposed to COVID-19.

The V gene is TRBV30, the J gene TRBJ2-3; tentatively, D is TRBD2 (5 bases). The CDR3 is 15 residues long. V was shortened by 0 bases and J by 6 bases, with 16 bases between the two germline ends. Germline V lookup: CDR1 GTSNPN, CDR2 SVGIG (reference sequence). CDR3 nucleotides: TGTGCCTGGAGTGTACTAGGGTTTGGTCCGGATACGCAGTATTTT. As protein: CAWSVLGFGPDTQYF.

This clone was recorded only once. The rearrangement uses TRBV28 and TRBJ1-1, with no clear D. The CDR3 is 12 residues long. The germline V and J ends were trimmed by 3 bases and 11 bases, with 13 bases remaining between them. From germline, CDR1 is MDHEN and CDR2 SYDVKM. The CDR3 DNA sequence: TGTGCCAGCAGTTTGTCGGGATCTGGGGCTTTCTTT. Its protein product is CASSLSGSGAFF.

The V and J genes are TRBV18 and TRBJ1-2, with a weak D call TRBD1 (5 bases). Trimming pared 3 bases from V and 8 bases from J, leaving 13 bases between. There are 13 residues in the CDR3. CDR1 is KGHSH, CDR2 LQKENI, per germline. The CDR3 nucleotides are TGTGCCAGCTCACCGGGGGGAATGATGGGCTACACCTTC. This gives the protein CASSPGGMMGYTF.

The V gene is TRBV6-5, the J gene TRBJ2-5, with 7 bases that match TRBD2. The CDR3 spans 15 residues. Germline V gene data show CDR1 as MNHEY and CDR2 as SVGAGI. The J segment lost 3 bases and the V segment lost 5 bases, leaving 9 bases of the junction unmatched. The DNA for the CDR3 is TGTGCCAGCAGTCACGCCGTGGGAGGGGAAGAGACCCAGTACTTC. Translation gives CASSHAVGGEETQYF.

This clone came up a few times. In DNA, the CDR3 is TGTGCCAGCAGTCCAGACAGGTTCAATCAGCCCCAGCATTTT. It is translated as CASSPDRFNQPQHF. The chain uses TRBV27 and TRBJ1-5; tentatively, D is TRBD1 (6 bases). CDR3 length equals 14 residues. Germline lookup yields CDR1 MNHEY and CDR2 SMNVEV (reference sequence). V was trimmed by 5 bases and J by 3 bases, leaving 11 bases between them.

J is TRBJ2-7 and V is TRBV11-2, with a weak D call TRBD1 (5 bases). The CDR3 contains 15 residues. V lost 4 bases and J 3 bases, leaving 16 bases between the germline ends. Germline V gives CDR1 SGHAT, CDR2 FQNNGV. The CDR3 sequence is CASSSALRRGYEQYF. CDR3 nucleotide sequence: TGTGCCAGCAGCTCCGCACTAAGAAGGGGCTACGAGCAGTACTTC.